This TCR beta chain was obtained from a study of human T cells and chemical hapten exposure. Study-wide points: Expanded TCRs grouped into significantly more large CDR3 similarity clusters than controls produced. The number of TCRs above 1 in 1000 frequency did not change after DPC sensitization.

This clonotype was seen only a few times. As yet, its antigen is unknown. Individual cDNA molecules received unique molecular identifiers in the library. MiXCR, applied by TCRdb to the RACE reads, yields one record per CDR3 protein. The table lists some 39,000 distinct CDR3 sequences, approximately 9.5% of them singletons, with roughly 25% in the top ten. The V end lost 7 bases, the J end lost 6 bases, and 16 bases lay between the germline ends. The CDR3 sequence is 14 residues long. Time point here: patch test 3, about 24 weeks after DPC sensitization. Treatment given: therapeutic diphenylcyclopropenone sensitization with weekly scalp DPC. Before extraction, the whole blood was not fractionated, and total RNA was taken from it. Non-pregnant alopecia patients aged 18 to 70, suitable for DPC therapy.

The receptor comes from a man in his fifties or sixties with alopecia areata. Some clones in this sample may be carry-over from other donors' samples. This sequence joins TRBV12-3 or TRBV12-4 and TRBJ1-5, with D tentatively TRBD1 (6 bases). Specimen: whole blood, collected in connection with sensitization to the hapten diphenylcyclopropenone (DPC). CDR3 region: CASTRGGEGQPQHF. The CDR3 nucleotides are TGTGCCAGCACTCGAGGGGGTGAGGGTCAGCCCCAGCATTTT.